This T cell receptor beta chain derives from a study of cytomegalovirus exposure and HLA in healthy donors. Per the germline V gene, CDR1 is GTSNPN and CDR2 is SVGIG (reference sequence). This CDR3 is 16 amino acids long. With 6 bases removed from V and 1 base from J, the gap between germline ends came to 18 bases. PCR was performed using 60 Vbeta and 13 Jbeta primers. Clones were read by immunoSEQ multiplex PCR, and TCRdb kept only the in-frame ones, dropping some. The table has under 200,000 clones, 75% to 90% seen once. General study findings and limits: A later analysis linked some 18,000 TCR beta sequences to HLA alleles at 0.05 false discovery rate. In vitro confirmation showed three CMV-associated chains to be CMV antigen specific. A later examination showed that TCR association rates differed by HLA locus, with DRB1 most and HLA-C fewest.

This clone turned up a few times. What it binds is not known. This TCR was recovered from a boy between 2 and 10 years old in good health and CMV-seronegative. V usage is TRBV30 and J usage is TRBJ1-4; unclear D gene. The sequenced sample consisted of PBMCs. The CDR3 DNA reads TGTGCCTGTACTCTCGTGGAGGGCGGAACTAATGAAAAACTGTTTTTT. Translating gives CACTLVEGGTNEKLFF.